Sequencing of this T cell receptor beta chain was carried out in a study of human T cells and chemical hapten exposure. In its sample, this clonotype was seen many times. TCRdb reprocessed the RACE reads with MiXCR, giving one entry per CDR3 protein. Found here are 44,000 or so distinct CDR3 sequences, around 3.4% of them singletons; the top ten hold 5% to 7%. Germline CDR1 SGHVS, CDR2 FQNEAQ. V was cut by 1 base and J by 1 base, with 15 bases left in between. The CDR3 contains 17 residues. Time point: healthy volunteer bleed at 6 weeks. Unfractionated whole blood yielded total RNA. The rearrangement links TRBV7-8 to TRBJ2-3; D perhaps matches TRBD2 (6 bases). The TCR originated in a human donor in good health. Some clones in this sample may be carry-over from other donors' samples. The sequenced sample consisted of whole blood. The CDR3 bases are TGTGCCAGCAGCTTAGAGTGGCAGGGCGGGGGCACAGATACGCAGTATTTT. This translates into CASSLEWQGGGTDTQYF.